This TCR beta chain was captured by sequencing in a study of response to subunit inactivated influenza vaccine. Whole-study results and caveats: There was a suggestion from the authors that each seasonal influenza vaccination recruits few new T cells.

From germline, CDR1 is SNHLY and CDR2 FYNNEI. Trimming left V 1 base short and J 3 bases short, with 16 bases between. The CDR3 consists of 17 residues. TCRdb used MiXCR to reprocess the RT-PCR reads, holding one entry per CDR3 protein. The sample includes 200,000 to 250,000 distinct CDR3 sequences, over 9% of them seen just once. With regard to this clonotype: Antigen specificity is unknown.

The sequencing here drew on non-naive T cells sorted from PBMCs, taken roughly 2 weeks before vaccination. The TCR originated in a man between 50 and 59 years old who received an inactivated influenza vaccine. The J gene is TRBJ1-5, the V gene TRBV2; a weak D match, TRBD1 (6 bases). The CDR3 region is CASSEGQWGQNNQPQHF. In DNA form, the CDR3 reads TGTGCCAGCAGTGAAGGGCAATGGGGGCAAAACAATCAGCCCCAGCATTTT.